The present TCR beta chain was sequenced within a study of identical twins. Per germline, CDR1 MNHEY and CDR2 SVGEGT. The CDR3 extends over 11 amino acids. The ends were cut back, 7 bases at V and 4 bases at J, with 7 bases in the middle. cDNA molecules carried unique molecular identifiers, and template switching added a universal primer site. TCRdb reprocessed the 5' RACE reads with MiXCR, giving one entry per CDR3 protein. Of 690,000 or so distinct CDR3 sequences detected, about 9.4% appear once; the ten largest clones hold approximately 0.96%. This clonotype was counted a few times. The sample also formed part of further work on yellow fever vaccine responses in identical twins.

The chain recombines TRBV6-2 or TRBV6-3 with TRBJ1-2; D not resolved. Specimen: PBMCs. The TCR comes from a woman between 18 and 30 years old in good health. This CDR3 reads CASKASYGYTF. CDR3 nucleotide sequence: TGTGCCAGCAAGGCGTCCTATGGCTACACCTTC.